This note documents a single T cell receptor (beta chain) sequence. The antigen it binds to is not known. Base qualities are missing; no much larger clone stands one base away. The CDR3 regions of human TCRbeta chains were analyzed by immunosequencing. In the authors' own workflow: TCRs in the repertoires were compared against a reference library of SARS-CoV-2-specific TCRs that had been generated with the MIRA antigen-specificity platform. Breadth was defined as the fraction of unique TCRs that were SARS-CoV-2-associated, and depth was defined as the fraction of total T cells that were SARS-CoV-2-associated. Using the MIRA data, each spike-specific TCR was assigned both to the spike region to which the TCR was reactive and to a CD4 or CD8 class. Log10-transformed breadth and depth values were compared by one-way ANOVA with Sidak's multiple comparisons tests. TCRdb's version of the immuneACCESS table is confined to in-frame rearrangements and falls short of the full clone set. An unresolved V gene accounts for under half of the shortfall where checked; the remainder is of unknown origin. The V and J calls and clone size come from that table; D and trimming were worked out from the DNA. The sample profile shows about 120,000 clones; roughly 92% of them were found once. Roughly 1.5% of the sample comes from the top ten.

Sample time point, as interpreted from the label and publication: about 28 days (+/-7) after the second vaccine dose. AZD1222 recipients with second doses at about 4 weeks or about 12 weeks were pooled, because spike-specific TCR depth and breadth did not differ between schedules. Samples from vaccinated people were obtained from the UK trials COV001 and COV002, which included a single-blind randomized controlled phase 2/3 trial of AZD1222 (ChAdOx1 nCoV-19) in healthy adults. For TCRbeta chain sequencing, PBMC samples were collected from trial participants at day 0 and at day 28 after the second dose. Including cysteine and phenylalanine, the CDR3 has 14 amino acids. This entry keeps only the CDR3 DNA: 42 bases, framed from base 1. Cut back by 3 bases and 2 bases, the V and J ends lie 8 bases apart. The germline V gene provides CDR1 SNHLY and CDR2 FYNNEI. The sample is drawn from a study of T cell responses to AZD1222 COVID-19 vaccine (dated by TCRdb to the early 2020s). Study-level background: A total of about 230 trial participants underwent TCR sequencing, of whom 207 received two doses of AZD1222 and about 25 received two doses of the MenACWY control vaccine. Enrollment into the trials was organized by age into subgroups of 18-55, 56-69 and 70-plus years, and those subgroups contained roughly 150, 30 and 60 TCR-sequenced participants, respectively.

Results and caveats for the whole study, not just this receptor: Conclusions about previously exposed vaccinees were limited because only a handful of AZD1222 recipients were SARS-CoV-2 seropositive at baseline. Vaccine-associated CD4 TCRs spanned the whole spike protein, with dominant responses in regions 160-218 and 743-854. Participants were mostly white British, with more females than males. The authors suggested clonal diversity may have been underestimated. Because no samples from the day 14 peak response were available, repertoires could be characterized only after the peak T cell response. A significant rise in spike-specific TCR breadth and depth was observed after two AZD1222 doses relative to day 0 and relative to MenACWY recipients. In the small 56-69-year group, the increase in depth fell short of significance, most likely because of low power. Reportedly, close to half of the unique spike-specific TCRs recognized epitopes lying outside the regions that are mutated in the B.1.351 and B.1.1.7 variants.

Sequenced material: peripheral blood, taken 28 days after the second AZD1222 dose. This TCR derives from an adult who received the AZD1222 COVID-19 vaccine. The sequence joins TRBV2 to TRBJ2-1, with the D gene not clear enough to name. Read as DNA, the sequence is TGTGCCAGCAGTGACAGTAATGCCTACAATGAGCAGTTCTTC. Translated, it reads CASSDSNAYNEQFF.